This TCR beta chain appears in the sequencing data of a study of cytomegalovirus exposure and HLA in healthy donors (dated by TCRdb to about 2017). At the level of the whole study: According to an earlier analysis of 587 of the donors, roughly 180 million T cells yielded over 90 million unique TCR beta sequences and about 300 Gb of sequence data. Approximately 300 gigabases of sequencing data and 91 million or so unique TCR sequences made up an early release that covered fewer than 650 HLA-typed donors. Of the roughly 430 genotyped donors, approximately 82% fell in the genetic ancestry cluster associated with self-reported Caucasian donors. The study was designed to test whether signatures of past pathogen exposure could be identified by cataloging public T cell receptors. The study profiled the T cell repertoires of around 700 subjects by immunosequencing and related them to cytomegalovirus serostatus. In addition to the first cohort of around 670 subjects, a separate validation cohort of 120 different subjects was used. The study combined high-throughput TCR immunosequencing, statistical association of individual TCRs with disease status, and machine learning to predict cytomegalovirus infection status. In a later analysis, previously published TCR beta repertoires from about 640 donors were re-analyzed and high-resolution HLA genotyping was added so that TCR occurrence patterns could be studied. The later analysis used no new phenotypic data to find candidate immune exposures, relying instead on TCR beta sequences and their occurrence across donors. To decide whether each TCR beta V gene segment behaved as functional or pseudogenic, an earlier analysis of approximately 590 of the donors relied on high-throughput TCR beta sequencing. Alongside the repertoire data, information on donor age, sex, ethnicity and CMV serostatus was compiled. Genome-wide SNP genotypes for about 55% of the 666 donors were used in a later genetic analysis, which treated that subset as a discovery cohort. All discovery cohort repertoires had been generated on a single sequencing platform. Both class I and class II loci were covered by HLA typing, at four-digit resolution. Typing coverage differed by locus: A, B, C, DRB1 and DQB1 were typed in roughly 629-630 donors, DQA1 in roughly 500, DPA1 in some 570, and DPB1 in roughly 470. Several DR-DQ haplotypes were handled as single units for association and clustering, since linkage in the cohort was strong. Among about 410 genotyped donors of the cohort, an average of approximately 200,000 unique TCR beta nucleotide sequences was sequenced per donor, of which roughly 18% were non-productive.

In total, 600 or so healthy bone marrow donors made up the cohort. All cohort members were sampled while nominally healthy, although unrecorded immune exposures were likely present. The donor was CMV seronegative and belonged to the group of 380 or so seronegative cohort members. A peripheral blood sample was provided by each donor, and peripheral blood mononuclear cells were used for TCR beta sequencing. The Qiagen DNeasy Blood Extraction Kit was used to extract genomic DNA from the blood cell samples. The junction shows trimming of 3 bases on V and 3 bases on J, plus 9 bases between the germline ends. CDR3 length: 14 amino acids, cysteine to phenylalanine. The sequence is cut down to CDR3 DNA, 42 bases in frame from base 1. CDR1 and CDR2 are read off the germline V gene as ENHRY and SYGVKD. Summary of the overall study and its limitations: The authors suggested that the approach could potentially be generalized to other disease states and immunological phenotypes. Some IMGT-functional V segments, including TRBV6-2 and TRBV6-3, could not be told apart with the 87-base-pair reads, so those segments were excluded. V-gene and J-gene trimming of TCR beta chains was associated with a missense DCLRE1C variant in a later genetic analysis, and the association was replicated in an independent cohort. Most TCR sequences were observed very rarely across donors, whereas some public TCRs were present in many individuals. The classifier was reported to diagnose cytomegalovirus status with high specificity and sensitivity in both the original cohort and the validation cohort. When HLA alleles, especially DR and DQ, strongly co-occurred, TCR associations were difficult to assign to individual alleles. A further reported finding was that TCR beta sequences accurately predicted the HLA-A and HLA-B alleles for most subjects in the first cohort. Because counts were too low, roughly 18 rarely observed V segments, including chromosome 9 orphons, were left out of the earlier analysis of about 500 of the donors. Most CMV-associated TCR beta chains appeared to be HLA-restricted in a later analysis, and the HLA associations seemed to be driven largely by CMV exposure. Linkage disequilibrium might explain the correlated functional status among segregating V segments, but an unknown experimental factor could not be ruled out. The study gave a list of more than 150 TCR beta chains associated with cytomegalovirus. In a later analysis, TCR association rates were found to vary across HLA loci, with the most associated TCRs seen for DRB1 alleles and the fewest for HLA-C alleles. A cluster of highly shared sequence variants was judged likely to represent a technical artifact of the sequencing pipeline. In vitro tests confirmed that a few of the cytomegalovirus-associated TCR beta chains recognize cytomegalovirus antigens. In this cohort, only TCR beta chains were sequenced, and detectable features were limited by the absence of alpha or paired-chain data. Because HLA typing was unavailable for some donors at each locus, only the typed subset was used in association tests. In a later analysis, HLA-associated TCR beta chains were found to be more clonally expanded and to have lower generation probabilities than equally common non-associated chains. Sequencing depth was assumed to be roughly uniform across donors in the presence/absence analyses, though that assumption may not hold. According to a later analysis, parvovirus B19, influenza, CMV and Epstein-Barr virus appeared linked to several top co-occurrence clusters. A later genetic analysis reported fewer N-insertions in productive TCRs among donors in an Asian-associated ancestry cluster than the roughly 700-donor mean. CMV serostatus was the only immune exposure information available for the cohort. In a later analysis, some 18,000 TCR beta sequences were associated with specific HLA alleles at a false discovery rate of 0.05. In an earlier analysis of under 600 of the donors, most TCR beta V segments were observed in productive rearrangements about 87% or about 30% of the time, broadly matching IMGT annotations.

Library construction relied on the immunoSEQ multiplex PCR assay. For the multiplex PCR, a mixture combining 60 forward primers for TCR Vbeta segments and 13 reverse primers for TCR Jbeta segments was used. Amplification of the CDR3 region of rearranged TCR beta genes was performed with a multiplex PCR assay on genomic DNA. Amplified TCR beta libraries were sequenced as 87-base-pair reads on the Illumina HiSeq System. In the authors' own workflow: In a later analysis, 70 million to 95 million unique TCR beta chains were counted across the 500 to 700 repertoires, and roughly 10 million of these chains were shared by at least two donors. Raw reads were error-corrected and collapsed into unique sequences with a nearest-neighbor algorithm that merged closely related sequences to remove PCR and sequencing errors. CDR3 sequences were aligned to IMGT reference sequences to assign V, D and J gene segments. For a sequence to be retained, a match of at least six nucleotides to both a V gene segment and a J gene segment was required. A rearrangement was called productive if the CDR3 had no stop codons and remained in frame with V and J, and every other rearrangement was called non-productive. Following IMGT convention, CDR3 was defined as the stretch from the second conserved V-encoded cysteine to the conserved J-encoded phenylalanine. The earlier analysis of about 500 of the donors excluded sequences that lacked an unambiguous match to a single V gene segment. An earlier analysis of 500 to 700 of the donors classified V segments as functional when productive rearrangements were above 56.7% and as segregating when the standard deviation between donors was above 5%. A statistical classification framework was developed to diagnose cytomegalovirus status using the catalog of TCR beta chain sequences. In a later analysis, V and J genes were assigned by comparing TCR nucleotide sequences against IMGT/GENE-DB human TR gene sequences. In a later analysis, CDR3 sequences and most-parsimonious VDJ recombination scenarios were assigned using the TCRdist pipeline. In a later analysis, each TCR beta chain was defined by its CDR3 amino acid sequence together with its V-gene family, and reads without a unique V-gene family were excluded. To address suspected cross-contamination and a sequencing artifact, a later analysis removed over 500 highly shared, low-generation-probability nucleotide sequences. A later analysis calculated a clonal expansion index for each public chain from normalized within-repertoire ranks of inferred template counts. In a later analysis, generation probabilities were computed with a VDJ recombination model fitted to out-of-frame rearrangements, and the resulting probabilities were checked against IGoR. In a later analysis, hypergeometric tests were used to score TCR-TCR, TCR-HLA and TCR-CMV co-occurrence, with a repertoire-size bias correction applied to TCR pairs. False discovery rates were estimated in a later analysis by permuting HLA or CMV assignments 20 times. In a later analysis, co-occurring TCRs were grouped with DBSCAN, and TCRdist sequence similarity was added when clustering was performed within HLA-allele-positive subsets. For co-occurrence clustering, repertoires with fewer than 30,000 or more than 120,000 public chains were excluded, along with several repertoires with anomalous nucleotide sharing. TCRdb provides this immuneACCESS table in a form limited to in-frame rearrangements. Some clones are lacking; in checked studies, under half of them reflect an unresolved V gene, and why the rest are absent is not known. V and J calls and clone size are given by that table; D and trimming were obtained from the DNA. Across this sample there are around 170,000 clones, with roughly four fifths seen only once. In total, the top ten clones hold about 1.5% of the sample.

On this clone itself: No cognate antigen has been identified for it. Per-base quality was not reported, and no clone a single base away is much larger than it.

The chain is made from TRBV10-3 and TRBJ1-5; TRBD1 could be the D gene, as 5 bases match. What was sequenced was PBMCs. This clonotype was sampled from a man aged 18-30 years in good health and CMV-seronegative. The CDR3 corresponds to CAISEQQVNQPQHF. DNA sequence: TGTGCCATCAGTGAACAACAGGTCAATCAGCCCCAGCATTTT.